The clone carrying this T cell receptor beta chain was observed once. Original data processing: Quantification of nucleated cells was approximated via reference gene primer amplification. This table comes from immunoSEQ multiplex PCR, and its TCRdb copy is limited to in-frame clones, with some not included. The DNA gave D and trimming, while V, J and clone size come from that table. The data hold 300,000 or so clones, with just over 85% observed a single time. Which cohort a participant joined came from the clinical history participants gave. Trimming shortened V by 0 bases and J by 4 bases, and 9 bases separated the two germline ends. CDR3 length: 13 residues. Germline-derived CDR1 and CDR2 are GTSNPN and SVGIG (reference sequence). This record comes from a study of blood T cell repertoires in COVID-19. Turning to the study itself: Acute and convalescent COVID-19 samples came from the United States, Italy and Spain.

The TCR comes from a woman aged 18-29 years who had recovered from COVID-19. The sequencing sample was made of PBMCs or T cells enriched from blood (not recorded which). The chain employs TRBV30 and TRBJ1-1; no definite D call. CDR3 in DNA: TGTGCCTGGAGTGTACCGGGGTTCACTGAAGCTTTCTTT. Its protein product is CAWSVPGFTEAFF.